This T cell receptor (beta chain) was identified in a study of blood T cell repertoires in COVID-19. Looking at the study overall: Material from acute and convalescent COVID-19 was sourced from the United States, Italy and Spain. T cells, B-cell-depleted T cells, or PBMCs provided the cDNA or gDNA that served as material.

CDR1 and CDR2 (germline): MGHRA, YSYEKL. The CDR3 sequence is 14 residues long. The J segment lost 6 bases and the V segment lost 4 bases, leaving 8 bases of the junction unmatched. Original processing methods: Scientists estimated how many nucleated cells there were by amplifying reference gene primers. Some clones are missing from TCRdb's copy, which holds only in-frame ones; the method was immunoSEQ multiplex PCR. Clonal size and the V and J genes are those of that table, whereas D and trimming came from the DNA. The sample records roughly 150,000 clones, approximately 88% being singletons. The rearrangement links TRBV4-1 to TRBJ1-2; 7 positions match TRBD1. The receptor was isolated from a man aged 55 to 70 with acute or convalescent COVID-19. Material: peripheral blood. The CDR3: CASSPSHRGDGYTF. In DNA form, the CDR3 reads TGCGCCAGCAGCCCATCTCACAGGGGAGATGGCTACACCTTC.